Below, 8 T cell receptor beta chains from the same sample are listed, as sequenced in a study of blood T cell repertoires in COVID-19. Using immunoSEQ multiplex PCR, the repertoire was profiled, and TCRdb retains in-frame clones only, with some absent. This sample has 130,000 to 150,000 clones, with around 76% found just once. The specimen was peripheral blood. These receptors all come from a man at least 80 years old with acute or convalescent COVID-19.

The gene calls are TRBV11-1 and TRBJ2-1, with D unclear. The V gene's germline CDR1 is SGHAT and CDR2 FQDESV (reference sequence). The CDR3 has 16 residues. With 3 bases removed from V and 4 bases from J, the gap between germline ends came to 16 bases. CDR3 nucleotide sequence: TGTGCCAGCAGCTTTTCCCAATCTAGTCTATACAATGAGCAGTTCTTC. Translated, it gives CASSFSQSSLYNEQFF.

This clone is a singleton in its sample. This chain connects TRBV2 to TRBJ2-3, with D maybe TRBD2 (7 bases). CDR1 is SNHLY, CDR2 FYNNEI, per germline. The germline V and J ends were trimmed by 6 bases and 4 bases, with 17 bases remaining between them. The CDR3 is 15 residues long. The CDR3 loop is CASRTGGGRADTQYF. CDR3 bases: TGTGCCAGCAGGACTGGCGGGGGCCGGGCAGATACGCAGTATTTT.

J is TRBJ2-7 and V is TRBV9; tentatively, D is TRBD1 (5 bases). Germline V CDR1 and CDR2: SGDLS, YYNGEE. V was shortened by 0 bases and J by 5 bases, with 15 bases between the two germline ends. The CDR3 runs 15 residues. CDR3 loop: CASSVESAWGNEQYF. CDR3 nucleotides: TGTGCCAGCAGCGTAGAATCGGCCTGGGGCAACGAGCAGTACTTC.

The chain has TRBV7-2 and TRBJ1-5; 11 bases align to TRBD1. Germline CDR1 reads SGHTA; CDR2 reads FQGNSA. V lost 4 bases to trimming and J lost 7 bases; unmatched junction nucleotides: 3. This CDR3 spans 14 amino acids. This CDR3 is CASSWDRGKQPQHF. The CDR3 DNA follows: TGTGCCAGCAGCTGGGACAGGGGGAAACAGCCCCAGCATTTT.

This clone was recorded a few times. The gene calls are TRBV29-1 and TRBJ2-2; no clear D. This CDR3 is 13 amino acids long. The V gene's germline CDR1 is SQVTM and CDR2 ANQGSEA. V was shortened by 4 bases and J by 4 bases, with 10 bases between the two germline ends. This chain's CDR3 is CSVGSQSTGELFF. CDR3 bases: TGCAGCGTTGGGTCACAGAGCACCGGGGAGCTGTTTTTT.

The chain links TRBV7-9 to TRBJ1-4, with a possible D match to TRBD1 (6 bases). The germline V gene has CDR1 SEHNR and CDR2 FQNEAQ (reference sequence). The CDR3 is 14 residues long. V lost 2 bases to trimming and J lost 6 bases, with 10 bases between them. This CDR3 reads CASSLRAGDEKLFF. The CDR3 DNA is TGTGCCAGCAGCTTAAGGGCAGGGGATGAAAAACTGTTTTTT.

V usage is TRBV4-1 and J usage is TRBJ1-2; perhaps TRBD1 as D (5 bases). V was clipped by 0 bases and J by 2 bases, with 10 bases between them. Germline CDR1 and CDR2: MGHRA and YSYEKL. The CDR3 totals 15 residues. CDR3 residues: CASSQDHRRNYGYTF. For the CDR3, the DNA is TGCGCCAGCAGCCAAGATCACAGGCGCAACTATGGCTACACCTTC.

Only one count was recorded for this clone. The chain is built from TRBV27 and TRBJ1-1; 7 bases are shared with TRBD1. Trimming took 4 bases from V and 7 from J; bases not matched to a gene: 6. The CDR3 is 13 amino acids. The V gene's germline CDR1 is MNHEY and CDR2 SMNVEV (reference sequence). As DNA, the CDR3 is TGTGCCAGCAGTTCAGACAGGGTGGTTGAAGCTTTCTTT. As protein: CASSSDRVVEAFF.